This T cell receptor beta chain was recorded in a study of blood T cells in healthy people across ages. Through a sample-barcoded 5' primer and a J-beta primer mix, a second PCR was run for 7 to 11 cycles. A tag from a template-switch adaptor with 12 random nucleotides marked each cDNA molecule. TCRdb analysed the 5' RACE reads with MiXCR anew, one entry per CDR3 protein. Of 950,000 to 1,200,000 distinct CDR3 sequences detected, 35% to 40% appear once; the ten largest clones hold around 12%. Germline V CDR1 and CDR2: SGHTA, FQGNSA. The CDR3 contains 15 residues. With 3 bases clipped from V and 5 bases from J, the junction kept 9 bases outside the gene matches. This clonotype was seen more than once but under ten times. The antigen is unknown. Overall study findings and caveats: No conclusive comparison of naive versus antigen-experienced cells was possible with unsorted PBMCs.

Sequenced: blood. The receptor comes from a man younger than 35 in good health. V usage is TRBV7-2 and J usage is TRBJ2-7, with 8 bases identical to TRBD1. CDR3: CASSLDRAIADEQYF. CDR3 DNA: TGTGCCAGCAGCTTGGACAGGGCCATCGCGGACGAGCAGTACTTC.